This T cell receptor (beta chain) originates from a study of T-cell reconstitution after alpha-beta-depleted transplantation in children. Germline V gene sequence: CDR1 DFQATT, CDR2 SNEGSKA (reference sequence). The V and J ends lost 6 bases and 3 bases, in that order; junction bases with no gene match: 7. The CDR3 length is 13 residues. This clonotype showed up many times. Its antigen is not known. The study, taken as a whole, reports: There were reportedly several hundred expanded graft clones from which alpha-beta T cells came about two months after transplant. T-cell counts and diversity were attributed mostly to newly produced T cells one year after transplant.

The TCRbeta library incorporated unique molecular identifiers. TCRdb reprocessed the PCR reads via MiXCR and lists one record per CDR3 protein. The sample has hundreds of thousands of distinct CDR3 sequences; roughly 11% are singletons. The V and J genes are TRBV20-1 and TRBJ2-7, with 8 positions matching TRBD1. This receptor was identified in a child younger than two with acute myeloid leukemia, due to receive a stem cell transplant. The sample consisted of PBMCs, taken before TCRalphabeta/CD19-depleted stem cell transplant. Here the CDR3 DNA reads TGCAGTGCCCCCGGACAGGGTCGCTACGAGCAGTACTTC. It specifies CSAPGQGRYEQYF.